This T cell receptor beta chain derives from a study of early T cells in non-severe SARS-CoV-2 infection. Looking at the study overall: Sequencing used unsorted whole-blood bulk RNA, so chains lack pairing.

Ten or more counts support this clonotype. Via MiXCR, TCRdb re-called the 5' RACE reads, giving one row per CDR3 protein. The profile covers about 25,000 distinct CDR3 sequences, with around 4.4% appearing a single time and over 9.5% taken by the ten largest. The germline CDR1 and CDR2 sequences are GTSNPN and SVGIG (reference sequence). Trimming cost V 0 bases and J 2 bases; bases outside gene matches: 6. The CDR3 extends over 16 amino acids. V is TRBV30 and J is TRBJ2-5, with 10 bases matching TRBD2. This TCR was sampled from an adult who was a healthcare worker with PCR-confirmed SARS-CoV-2 infection or an uninfected control (not recorded which). The sequenced material came from whole blood. The CDR3 reads CAWSVQWTSGQETQYF. CDR3 nucleotides: TGTGCCTGGAGTGTACAGTGGACTAGCGGACAAGAGACCCAGTACTTC.